This TCR beta chain derives from a study of cytomegalovirus exposure and HLA in healthy donors. PCR employed 60 Vbeta and 13 Jbeta primers. Original analysis: Around 9.9 million shared chains were among the 60 million to 80 million unique TCR beta chains that a later analysis counted. The assay was immunoSEQ multiplex PCR, and TCRdb's table has in-frame clones only and misses some. That table gives V, J and clone size, and the DNA gave D and trimming. The table shows over 70,000 clones, with about 70% occurring only once. V was cut by 4 bases and J by 8 bases, with 9 bases left in between. The CDR3 is made up of 12 amino acids. The germline gives CDR1 SGHTA, CDR2 FQGTGA.

The sample comprised PBMCs. The TCR comes from a woman aged 45-65 years in good health and CMV-seropositive. J is TRBJ2-1 and V is TRBV7-3; no definite D call. In DNA form, the CDR3 reads TGTGCCAGCAGCTCCCGTCCGGATGAGCAGTTCTTC. Encoded protein: CASSSRPDEQFF.